These T cell receptor beta chains were read from a single sample in a study of cytomegalovirus exposure and HLA in healthy donors. Data came from immunoSEQ multiplex PCR; TCRdb stores just in-frame clones and leaves some out. The sample has under 200,000 clones; 80% to 90% are singletons. Material: PBMCs. The receptors stem from a man younger than 30 in good health and CMV-seropositive. Each CDR3 is given with its conserved first and last residue. Each record gives: J gene, V gene, D gene, clone size, CDR3 DNA, CDR3 protein. The D gene is left open where the match is weak. Not every row has a clone size; where given, it reads once, few, many or a size class.

J: TRBJ2-7; V: TRBV5-6; D: TRBD1; size: .; DNA: TGTGCCAGCAGCTTGGAGGGACAGGGAGCTTACGAGCAGTACTTC; CDR3: CASSLEGQGAYEQYF
J: TRBJ1-5; V: TRBV28; D: .; size: .; DNA: TGTGCCAGCAGTTCCCTGACAGTCTCTTGGCCCCAGCATTTT; CDR3: CASSSLTVSWPQHF
J: TRBJ1-2; V: TRBV2; D: TRBD1; size: .; DNA: TGTGCCAGCAGGGGGCCTGGGACAGTCTATGGCTACACCTTC; CDR3: CASRGPGTVYGYTF
J: TRBJ2-3; V: TRBV9; D: TRBD2; size: .; DNA: TGTGCCAGCAGCGTAGGAGGACTAGCGGGGGGGGTAGATACGCAGTATTTT; CDR3: CASSVGGLAGGVDTQYF
J: TRBJ1-2; V: TRBV27; D: TRBD1; size: .; DNA: TGTGCCAGCAGTTCCATCACCGGGACAGCTCAGGACCCATATGGCTACACCTTC; CDR3: CASSSITGTAQDPYGYTF
J: TRBJ1-5; V: TRBV7-6; D: .; size: few; DNA: TGTGCCAGCAGCTTACCGAATCAGCCCCAGCATTTT; CDR3: CASSLPNQPQHF
J: TRBJ2-5; V: TRBV2; D: TRBD1; size: .; DNA: TGTGCCAGCAGTGCGGACAGGGGGCGGGAGACCCAGTACTTC; CDR3: CASSADRGRETQYF
J: TRBJ2-7; V: TRBV7-6; D: TRBD1; size: .; DNA: TGTGCCAGCAGCCCCAGGACAGGGAGCTACGAGCAGTACTTC; CDR3: CASSPRTGSYEQYF
J: TRBJ2-3; V: TRBV12-5; D: .; size: once; DNA: TGTGCTAGTGGTTTGACGGGACTCACAGATACGCAGTATTTT; CDR3: CASGLTGLTDTQYF
J: TRBJ1-1; V: TRBV27; D: .; size: .; DNA: TGTGCCAGCAGTTTTGGGAGGGCGAACACTGAAGCTTTCTTT; CDR3: CASSFGRANTEAFF
J: TRBJ2-5; V: TRBV5-6; D: TRBD2; size: .; DNA: TGTGCCAGCAGCTTGGCTACTAGCGGGGTATTGAAGACCCAGTACTTC; CDR3: CASSLATSGVLKTQYF
J: TRBJ1-4; V: TRBV7-9; D: TRBD1; size: .; DNA: TGTGCCAGCAGACCCCCCGCCGAGACAGGGGGCTTTGAAAAACTGTTTTTT; CDR3: CASRPPAETGGFEKLFF
J: TRBJ2-3; V: TRBV5-1; D: TRBD2; size: .; DNA: TGCGCCAGCAGCTTGACACTAGCGGGGGCAGATACGCAGTATTTT; CDR3: CASSLTLAGADTQYF
J: TRBJ2-7; V: TRBV6-1; D: TRBD1; size: .; DNA: TGTGCCAGCAGTGCCGCGACAGGGGGTTACGAGCAGTACTTC; CDR3: CASSAATGGYEQYF
J: TRBJ2-3; V: TRBV10-3; D: .; size: .; DNA: TGTGCCATCAGTGACGACAGGATCACAGATACGCAGTATTTT; CDR3: CAISDDRITDTQYF
J: TRBJ1-1; V: TRBV6-5; D: .; size: .; DNA: TGTGCCAGCAGTTCCCGGGGGAACACTGAAGCTTTCTTT; CDR3: CASSSRGNTEAFF
J: TRBJ2-5; V: TRBV7-6; D: TRBD2; size: .; DNA: TGTGCCAGCAGCGGGCGACTAGCGGGGGGCGAAGAGACCCAGTACTTC; CDR3: CASSGRLAGGEETQYF
J: TRBJ1-4; V: TRBV4-2; D: TRBD1; size: .; DNA: TGTGCCAGCAGCCAACTCCCGGGACAGGGTCATCTTCTGGAAAAACTGTTTTTT; CDR3: CASSQLPGQGHLLEKLFF
J: TRBJ1-1; V: TRBV6-5; D: TRBD1; size: .; DNA: TGTGCCAGCAGTTACGACAGGGGGGTTACTGAAGCTTTCTTT; CDR3: CASSYDRGVTEAFF
J: TRBJ1-1; V: TRBV2; D: .; size: few; DNA: TGTGCCAGCAGGACTAGGGGGAACACTGAAGCTTTCTTT; CDR3: CASRTRGNTEAFF
J: TRBJ2-7; V: TRBV4-3; D: .; size: .; DNA: TGCGCCAGCAGCCAAGCAACAGGCCAGGACGAGCAGTACTTC; CDR3: CASSQATGQDEQYF
J: TRBJ2-1; V: TRBV5-1; D: TRBD1; size: .; DNA: TGCGCCAGCAGCTCCGGGACAGGTGCCTACAATGAGCAGTTCTTC; CDR3: CASSSGTGAYNEQFF
J: TRBJ2-2; V: TRBV6-5; D: .; size: .; DNA: TGTGCCAGCAGTTACTCGTTGAGGGTTGGGACCGGGGAGCTGTTTTTT; CDR3: CASSYSLRVGTGELFF
J: TRBJ1-2; V: TRBV7-2; D: TRBD1; size: .; DNA: TGTGCCAGCAGCACAACAGGGGGCGCATTCTCGGGCTACACCTTC; CDR3: CASSTTGGAFSGYTF
J: TRBJ2-6; V: TRBV5-4; D: .; size: .; DNA: TGTGCCAGCAGCCCTAGCTCTGGGGCCAACGTCCTGACTTTC; CDR3: CASSPSSGANVLTF
J: TRBJ2-3; V: TRBV19; D: .; size: .; DNA: TGTGCCAGTACAGGTCAGGGCACAGATACGCAGTATTTT; CDR3: CASTGQGTDTQYF
J: TRBJ1-1; V: TRBV27; D: TRBD1; size: few; DNA: TGTGCCAGCAGTTTATGGGCAGGGGGCACTGAAGCTTTCTTT; CDR3: CASSLWAGGTEAFF
J: TRBJ2-7; V: TRBV7-8; D: TRBD2; size: .; DNA: TGTGCCAGCAGCTTAGGAAGACTAGCGGGGGCGTACGAGCAGTACTTC; CDR3: CASSLGRLAGAYEQYF
J: TRBJ2-5; V: TRBV20-1; D: TRBD2; size: .; DNA: TGCAGTGCTTCCGGGGGGGAGACCCAGTACTTC; CDR3: CSASGGETQYF
J: TRBJ2-2; V: TRBV10-2; D: .; size: .; DNA: TGCGCCAGCATCTTAGCGTGGAACACCGGGGAGCTGTTTTTT; CDR3: CASILAWNTGELFF
J: TRBJ2-7; V: TRBV12-5; D: TRBD1; size: .; DNA: TGTGCTAGTGGGGGACAGGGACCCTACGAGCAGTACTTC; CDR3: CASGGQGPYEQYF
J: TRBJ2-6; V: TRBV15; D: .; size: .; DNA: TGTGCCACCAGCAGAGTACTCTCTGGGGCCAACGTCCTGACTTTC; CDR3: CATSRVLSGANVLTF
J: TRBJ2-2; V: TRBV7-2; D: .; size: .; DNA: TGTGCCAGCAGCCCCCAGACCCTGGGAGGTACCGGGGAGCTGTTTTTT; CDR3: CASSPQTLGGTGELFF
J: TRBJ2-5; V: TRBV2; D: TRBD1; size: .; DNA: TGTGCCAGCAGGTCGGGACAGGGGAAGGCCCAAGAGACCCAGTACTTC; CDR3: CASRSGQGKAQETQYF
J: TRBJ2-7; V: TRBV15; D: TRBD1; size: .; DNA: TGTGCCACCAGCAGAGGTTGGCAGGGGGATGAGCAGTACTTC; CDR3: CATSRGWQGDEQYF
J: TRBJ2-4; V: TRBV6-1; D: .; size: .; DNA: TGTGCCAGCACCCCGCCTCAGGAGGGCATTCAGTACTTC; CDR3: CASTPPQEGIQYF
J: TRBJ2-5; V: TRBV10-2; D: TRBD1; size: .; DNA: TGCGCCAGCAGTGAGAGTCCCCCGGGACAGGGTTTCTTAGAGACCCAGTACTTC; CDR3: CASSESPPGQGFLETQYF
J: TRBJ2-7; V: TRBV6-5; D: .; size: few; DNA: TGTGCCAGCAGTTACGGGGCAGTCTACGAGCAGTACTTC; CDR3: CASSYGAVYEQYF
J: TRBJ1-1; V: TRBV25-1; D: .; size: .; DNA: TGTGCCAGCAAGGGTTCAGGGGACACTGAAGCTTTCTTT; CDR3: CASKGSGDTEAFF
J: TRBJ2-3; V: TRBV10-1; D: TRBD2; size: .; DNA: TGCGCCAGCAGTGGGGGACTAGTTACGGATACGCAGTATTTT; CDR3: CASSGGLVTDTQYF